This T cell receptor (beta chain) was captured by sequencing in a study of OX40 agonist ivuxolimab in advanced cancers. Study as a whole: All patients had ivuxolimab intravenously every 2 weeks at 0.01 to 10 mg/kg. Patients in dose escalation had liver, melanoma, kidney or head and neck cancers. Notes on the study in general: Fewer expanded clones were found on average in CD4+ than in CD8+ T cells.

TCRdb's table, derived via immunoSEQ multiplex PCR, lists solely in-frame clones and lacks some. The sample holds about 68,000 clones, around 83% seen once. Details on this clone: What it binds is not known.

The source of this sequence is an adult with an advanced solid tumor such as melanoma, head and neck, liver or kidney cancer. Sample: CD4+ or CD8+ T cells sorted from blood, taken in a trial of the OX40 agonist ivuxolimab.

The CDR3 region is CASSLTTGNTGELFF. The CDR3 DNA reads as TGCGCCAGCAGCTTGACCACAGGGAACACCGGGGAGCTGTTTTTT. V and J are TRBV5-1 and TRBJ2-2; tentatively, D is TRBD1 (5 bases). Germline lookup yields CDR1 SGHRS and CDR2 YFSETQ. The CDR3 is 15 amino acids. Trimming took 1 base from V and 1 from J, leaving 8 bases between them.